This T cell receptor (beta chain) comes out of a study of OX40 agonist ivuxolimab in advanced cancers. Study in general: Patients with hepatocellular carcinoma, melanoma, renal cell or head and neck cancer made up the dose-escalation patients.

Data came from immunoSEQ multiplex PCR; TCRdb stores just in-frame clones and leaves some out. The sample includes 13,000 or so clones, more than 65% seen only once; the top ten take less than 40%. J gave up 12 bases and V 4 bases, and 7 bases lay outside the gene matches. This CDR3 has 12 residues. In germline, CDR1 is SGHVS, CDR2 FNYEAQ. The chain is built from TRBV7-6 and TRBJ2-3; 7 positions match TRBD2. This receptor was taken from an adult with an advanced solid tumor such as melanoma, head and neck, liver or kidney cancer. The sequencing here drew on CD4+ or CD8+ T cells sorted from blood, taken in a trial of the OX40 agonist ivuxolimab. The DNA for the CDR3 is TGTGCCAGCAGCTCAGGACTAGACTCACAGTATTTT. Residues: CASSSGLDSQYF.